Here is one TCR beta chain with its context. The data are from a study of long-term antiretroviral therapy in people with HIV. Investigators performed immunoSEQ version v3.0 at survey level. Repertoires were generated with immunoSEQ multiplex PCR, while TCRdb's copy carries only in-frame clones and drops some. The profile shows roughly 17,000 clones, roughly 95% of them singletons. The CDR3 consists of 14 residues. Germline lookup yields CDR1 SQVTM and CDR2 ANQGSEA. Germline trimming cut 3 bases from V and 7 bases from J; bases unmatched to any gene: 5. The chain has TRBV29-1 and TRBJ2-1; 11 positions agree with TRBD2. Material: unsorted PBMCs, obtained less than 13 years after starting antiretroviral therapy. This sequence was found in a man younger than 40 with HIV. This CDR3 is CSVDVLAGDNEQFF. Here the CDR3 DNA reads TGCAGCGTTGATGTACTAGCGGGGGATAATGAGCAGTTCTTC.